Below are 4 T cell receptor beta chains sequenced from a single sample in a study of control samples from healthy donors and cancer patients. Here immunoSEQ multiplex PCR was the method, and the copy in TCRdb shows in-frame clones only, minus some. The sample shows around 94,000 clones, 70% to 90% of them seen only once. Sequencing used blood. These receptors originate from a woman aged 50 to 60 in good health.

J is TRBJ2-1 and V is TRBV13; TRBD2 is a possible D gene (5 bases). This CDR3 has 18 residues. The V end lost 0 bases, the J end lost 9 bases, and 24 bases lay between the germline ends. Germline V gene sequence: CDR1 PRHDT, CDR2 FYEKMQ (reference sequence). CDR3 bases: TGTGCCAGCAGCTTAGGCCGTAGGACTCGAGGGCTGGTGACTGAGCAGTTCTTC. This translates into CASSLGRRTRGLVTEQFF. The variable domain in full, with the rest retrieved from reference TRBV13 and TRBJ2-1, is AAGVIQSPRHLIKEKRETATLKCYPIPRHDTVYWYQQGPGQDPQFLISFYEKMQSDKGSIPDRFSAQQFSDYHSELNMSSLELGDSALYFCASSLGRRTRGLVTEQFFGPGTRLTVL.

The chain combines TRBV18 with TRBJ1-6; weak D call: TRBD1 (5 bases). This CDR3 contains 18 residues. Deletions cut 0 bases from V and 8 bases from J, with 20 bases between. The germline gives CDR1 KGHSH, CDR2 LQKENI. The CDR3 protein is CASSPPSGGVGGHSPLHF. For the CDR3, the DNA is TGTGCCAGCTCACCACCGAGCGGCGGAGTGGGGGGTCATTCACCCCTCCACTTT.

The chain has TRBV7-8 and TRBJ2-1, with 10 bases matching TRBD1. The CDR3 has 15 amino acids. The germline CDR1 and CDR2 sequences are SGHVS and FQNEAQ. Losses at the gene ends were 5 bases for V and 5 bases for J; bases not matched to a gene: 6. CDR3 DNA: TGTGCCAGCAGCCCACGGACAGGGGGGCACAATGAGCAGTTCTTC. Its translation: CASSPRTGGHNEQFF.

This chain uses TRBV5-8 with TRBJ1-5; D call uncertain. Germline V gene lookup returns CDR1 SGHTS and CDR2 YDEGEE. The V end lost 2 bases, the J end lost 4 bases, and 13 bases lay between the germline ends. The CDR3 runs 15 residues. CDR3 region: CASSFFRAGNQPQHF. Written as DNA, the CDR3 is TGTGCCAGCAGCTTCTTTCGGGCAGGAAATCAGCCCCAGCATTTT.